This TCR beta chain was recovered during a study of early T cells in non-severe SARS-CoV-2 infection. About the research overall: Sequenced material consisted of bulk RNA (from unsorted whole blood), and chains were unpaired.

Separate cDNA molecules each had unique molecular identifiers attached to them. From the 5' RACE reads, TCRdb called clonotypes with MiXCR, one entry per CDR3 protein. Seen here are 45,000 to 75,000 distinct CDR3 sequences, around 5.6% observed once, and the top ten hold almost 7%. Trimming removed 6 bases from V and 3 bases from J, with 15 bases in between. CDR1 is MNHNS, CDR2 SASEGT, per germline. CDR3 length: 16 residues. This clonotype was counted between two and nine times. The rearrangement joins TRBV6-1 to TRBJ2-6; perhaps TRBD1 as D (7 bases). Input material: whole blood. This TCR was recovered from an adult who was a healthcare worker with PCR-confirmed SARS-CoV-2 infection or an uninfected control (not recorded which). This CDR3 reads CASREGAFIGANVLTF. The CDR3 coding sequence is TGTGCCAGCAGGGAGGGGGCCTTCATTGGGGCCAACGTCCTGACTTTC.